This TCR beta chain stems from a study of cytomegalovirus exposure and HLA in healthy donors. Background on the study: The platform used for the 110 or so validation repertoires matched that of the roughly 700 first-cohort repertoires, a later analysis reported. Whole-study findings and limits: That first-cohort TCR clusters tended to co-occur in the 100 to 150 validation repertoires was found in a later analysis. Specific recognition of CMV antigens was confirmed in vitro for a few chains (all CMV-associated).

Only in-frame clones appear in the TCRdb table, and some are missing; sequencing was by immunoSEQ multiplex PCR. Of around 260,000 clones listed, less than 95% were seen once; the top ten hold roughly 3%. Germline V gene data show CDR1 as MGHRA and CDR2 as YSYEKL. The V gene lost 3 bases and the J gene lost 4 bases, with 12 bases spanning the gap. CDR3 length: 15 residues. As regards this clone: Its antigen is unidentified.

The rearrangement links TRBV4-1 to TRBJ1-4; possible D gene TRBD1, 6 bases. This clonotype was obtained from a woman aged 30 to 39 in good health and CMV-seronegative. Material for sequencing was PBMCs. CDR3 in amino acids: CASSHRTESNEKLFF. The CDR3 DNA follows: TGCGCCAGCAGCCACAGGACAGAGAGTAATGAAAAACTGTTTTTT.